This record covers a single TCR beta chain. The germline CDR1 and CDR2 sequences are MGHRA and YSYEKL. The CDR3 extends over 18 amino acids. Trimming removed 3 bases from V and 9 bases from J; junction bases left unmatched: 14. These data belong to a study of shared clonotypes between healthy human individuals. At the level of the study: Those who served as donors were a couple of women and a few men between the ages of 18 and 49.

TCRdb's copy holds only in-frame clones and misses some; the assay was immunoSEQ multiplex PCR. The table has some 1.1 million clones, around 77% seen once. Sequencing was performed on memory CD4+ T cells from PBMCs. Subset denoted: CD45RA-negative fraction. This clonotype was obtained from a man between 18 and 35 years old in good health. Some clones in this sample may be carry-over from other donors' samples. This chain joins TRBV4-1 and TRBJ2-1, with 13 bases aligning to TRBD2. CDR3 nucleotides: TGCGCCAGCAGCCAGGTACTAGCGGGAGGGACAAAAGTTTCTGAGCAGTTCTTC. Residues: CASSQVLAGGTKVSEQFF.